The clone carrying this T cell receptor beta chain was seen only a few times. Antigen: not known. The entry originates in a study of T cells in Graves' hyperthyroidism and ophthalmopathy. Points from the study as a whole: In simple terms, a model built on 13 V-J features told ophthalmopathy apart from stable hyperthyroidism. Blood samples included most of the expanded thyroid clonotypes exceeding 0.001.

Germline V lookup: CDR1 SGHNT, CDR2 YYREEE (reference sequence). The V end lost 0 bases, the J end lost 7 bases, and 13 bases lay between the germline ends. The CDR3 contains 14 residues. Stable disease denoted Graves' hyperthyroidism without ophthalmopathy progression within 18 months. Amplification targeted TCR beta CDR3 regions from RNA transcripts. First-round RT-PCR targeting the TCR CDR3 was performed with the HTBI primer set. A single record per CDR3 protein comes from TCRdb applying MiXCR to the multiplex PCR reads. This sample yields about 540,000 distinct CDR3 sequences, of which roughly 50% are seen a single time; 8.2% belongs to the top ten.

The sequence was obtained from a woman aged 18-35 years with Graves' hyperthyroidism. Sequencing was done on a sample of peripheral blood or thyroid tissue (not recorded which). The chain employs TRBV5-4 and TRBJ1-2, with D perhaps TRBD1 (6 bases). The CDR3 DNA sequence: TGTGCCAGCAGCTTGGACAGGGAGGCCCGTGGCTACACCTTC. This encodes CASSLDREARGYTF.